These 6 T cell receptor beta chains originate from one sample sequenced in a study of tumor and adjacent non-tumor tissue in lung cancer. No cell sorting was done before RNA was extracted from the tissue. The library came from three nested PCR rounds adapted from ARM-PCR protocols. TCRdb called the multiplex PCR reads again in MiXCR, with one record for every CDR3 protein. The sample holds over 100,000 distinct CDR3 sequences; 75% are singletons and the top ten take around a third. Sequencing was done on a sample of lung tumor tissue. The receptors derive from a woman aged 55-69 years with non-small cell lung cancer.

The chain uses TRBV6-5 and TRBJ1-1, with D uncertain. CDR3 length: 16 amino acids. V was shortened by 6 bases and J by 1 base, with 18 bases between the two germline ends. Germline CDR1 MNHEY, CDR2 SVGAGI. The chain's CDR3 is CASRLNIRIGNTEAFF. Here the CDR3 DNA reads TGTGCCAGCAGACTAAATATTAGGATAGGGAACACTGAAGCTTTCTTT.

For the CDR3, the DNA is TGTGCCATCAGCGGTGGGACTAGCGGGATAGGAGATACGCAGTATTTT. Protein product: CAISGGTSGIGDTQYF. The V call is TRBV10-3, the J call TRBJ2-3; 13 nucleotides match TRBD2. This CDR3 is 16 amino acids long. V shed 6 bases and J 5 bases; nucleotides not matched to a gene: 8. CDR1 is ENHRY and CDR2 is SYGVKD in the germline V gene.

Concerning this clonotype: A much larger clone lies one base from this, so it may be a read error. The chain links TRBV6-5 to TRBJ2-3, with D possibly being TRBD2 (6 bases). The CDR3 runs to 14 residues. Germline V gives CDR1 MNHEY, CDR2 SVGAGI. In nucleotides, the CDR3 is TGTGCCAGCAGTTGGGGTACTAGCACAGATGCGCAGTATTTT. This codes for CASSWGTSTDAQYF.

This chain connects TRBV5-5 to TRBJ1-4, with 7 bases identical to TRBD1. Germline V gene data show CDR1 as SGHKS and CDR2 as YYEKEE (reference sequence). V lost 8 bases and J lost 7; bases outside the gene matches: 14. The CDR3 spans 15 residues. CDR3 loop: CASSPRQGECEKLFF. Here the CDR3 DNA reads TGTGCCAGTAGCCCGAGACAGGGCGAGTGTGAAAAACTGTTTTTT.

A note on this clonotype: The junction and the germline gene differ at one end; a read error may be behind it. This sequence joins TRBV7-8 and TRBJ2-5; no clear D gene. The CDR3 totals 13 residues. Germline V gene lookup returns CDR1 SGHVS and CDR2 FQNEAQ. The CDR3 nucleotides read TGTGCCAGCAGCTTAGGAGTAAAGGAGACCCATTACTTC. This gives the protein CASSLGVKETHYF.

Written as DNA, the CDR3 is TGTGCCAGTAGCCCCGGGGGCCTAATGAACACTGAAGCTTTCTTT. Amino acids: CASSPGGLMNTEAFF. The chain employs TRBV19 and TRBJ1-1; D possibly corresponds to TRBD1 (6 bases). Trimming removed 6 bases from V and 0 bases from J, with 14 bases in between. Germline V gives CDR1 LNHDA, CDR2 SQIVND (reference sequence). CDR3 length equals 15 residues.